One and the same sample provided the 25 T cell receptor beta chains below, sequenced in a study of T cell changes during pregnancy in multiple sclerosis. The table came from immunoSEQ multiplex PCR; TCRdb's copy has only in-frame clones and leaves some out. In the table there are around 20,000 clones, roughly nine tenths of which are singletons. Sequencing used CD4+ T cells from peripheral blood mononuclear cells, obtained in the third trimester of pregnancy. The receptors shown here come from a female donor in good health, enrolled as a control in a pregnancy study.

The chain combines TRBV19 with TRBJ2-7; 8 bases match TRBD1. CDR1 and CDR2 (germline): LNHDA, SQIVND (reference sequence). This CDR3 region has 15 residues. J gave up 6 bases and V 3 bases, and 10 bases lay outside the gene matches. This CDR3 is CASSMLVQGASEQYF. In DNA, the CDR3 is TGTGCCAGTAGTATGTTGGTCCAGGGGGCATCCGAGCAGTACTTC.

V is TRBV9 and J is TRBJ2-5; 9 nucleotides line up with TRBD2. Germline V lookup: CDR1 SGDLS, CDR2 YYNGEE. V dropped 0 bases and J dropped 4; count of bases not matched to a gene: 7. The CDR3 runs 16 residues. The DNA for the CDR3 is TGTGCCAGCAGCGTAGGAAGCGGGAGGTTTGTAGAGACCCAGTACTTC. Its translation: CASSVGSGRFVETQYF.

The V gene is TRBV7-2, the J gene TRBJ1-5; the D is unclear. The V gene lost 0 bases and the J gene lost 7 bases, with 13 bases spanning the gap. The CDR3 loop spans 15 amino acids. Germline V CDR1 and CDR2: SGHTA, FQGNSA. DNA for the CDR3: TGTGCCAGCAGCTTAGCCCCCCCTGACGGGCAGCCCCAGCATTTT. It encodes CASSLAPPDGQPQHF.

The chain combines TRBV6-5 with TRBJ2-7; 8 nucleotides match TRBD1. From germline, CDR1 is MNHEY and CDR2 SVGAGI. V trimming: 2 bases; J trimming: 3 bases; junction bases outside the gene matches: 9. The CDR3 extends over 16 amino acids. The CDR3 loop reads CASSYTFFDRGYEQYF. In nucleotides, the CDR3 is TGTGCCAGCAGTTACACTTTTTTCGACAGGGGCTACGAGCAGTACTTC.

The V gene is TRBV28, the J gene TRBJ1-2; TRBD1 is a possible D gene (6 bases). The CDR3 consists of 14 residues. The germline CDR1 and CDR2 sequences are MDHEN and SYDVKM. The germline V and J ends were trimmed by 5 bases and 3 bases, with 13 bases remaining between them. The CDR3 sequence is CASSPSTGHYGYTF. The CDR3 DNA sequence: TGTGCCAGCAGTCCCTCAACAGGGCACTATGGCTACACCTTC.

V gene TRBV7-3 combines with J gene TRBJ2-1, with D maybe TRBD1 (6 bases). Germline V gives CDR1 SGHTA, CDR2 FQGTGA. Trimming removed 5 bases at V and 6 bases at J, with 17 bases between. The CDR3 is 15 amino acids. The CDR3 DNA follows: TGTGCCAGCAGCGGTAGGGGGTCCAAGGGCAATGAGCAGTTCTTC. Its translation: CASSGRGSKGNEQFF.

The genes are TRBV7-2 and TRBJ2-1, with TRBD2 matching over 9 bases. With V trimmed by 1 base and J by 2 bases, 3 bases remained unmatched. This CDR3 contains 16 residues. Germline V gene sequence: CDR1 SGHTA, CDR2 FQGNSA. CDR3 sequence reads: CASSLVGGGAYNEQFF. The CDR3 nucleotides read TGTGCCAGCAGCTTAGTCGGCGGGGGGGCCTACAATGAGCAGTTCTTC.

This clone was counted once. This chain connects TRBV5-1 to TRBJ1-1, with D maybe TRBD1 (5 bases). The CDR3 is made up of 18 amino acids. Germline V gene sequence: CDR1 SGHRS, CDR2 YFSETQ. The V gene lost 4 bases and the J gene lost 1 base, with 23 bases spanning the gap. The CDR3 bases are TGCGCCAGCAGCGTGGCCCCCCCGAAGACAGCGTGGAACACTGAAGCTTTCTTT. Protein product: CASSVAPPKTAWNTEAFF.

The rearrangement links TRBV19 to TRBJ2-3; 12 positions match TRBD1. CDR1 and CDR2 (germline): LNHDA, SQIVND (reference sequence). The V segment lost 9 bases and the J segment 9 bases; nucleotides outside the gene matches: 10. The CDR3 runs 14 residues. This chain's CDR3 is CASQGTGGVWTQYF. In DNA form, the CDR3 reads TGTGCCAGCCAGGGGACAGGGGGCGTTTGGACGCAGTATTTT.

The rearrangement uses TRBV7-9 and TRBJ1-4; D is perhaps TRBD1 (6 bases). The germline V gene encodes CDR1 SEHNR and CDR2 FQNEAQ (reference sequence). This CDR3 contains 11 residues. Trimming stripped 5 bases from V and 14 bases from J, with 12 bases between. CDR3 DNA sequence: TGTGCCAGCAGCGGGGGACAAGGGCTGTTTTTT. Its protein product is CASSGGQGLFF.

The rearrangement joins TRBV5-1 to TRBJ1-3, with 9 bases lining up with TRBD1. Germline assignment: CDR1 SGHRS and CDR2 YFSETQ. V trimming: 4 bases; J trimming: 3 bases; junction bases outside the gene matches: 8. The CDR3 consists of 16 residues. CDR3 coding DNA: TGCGCCAGCAGCCCGGGACAGGGTTTGGATGGAAACACCATATATTTT. Translating gives CASSPGQGLDGNTIYF.

This clone came up once. V is TRBV7-2 and J is TRBJ2-1; 10 nucleotides align to TRBD2. The CDR3 is 18 residues long. V gave up 1 base and J gave up 9 bases; unmatched junction bases: 15. Germline V lookup: CDR1 SGHTA, CDR2 FQGNSA. CDR3 nucleotides: TGTGCCAGCAGCTTAGATTACCTACCGGGACTAGCGACGGGTGAGCAGTTCTTC. Translation gives CASSLDYLPGLATGEQFF.

The J gene is TRBJ1-2, the V gene TRBV14; perhaps TRBD1 as D (6 bases). Deletions cut 3 bases from V and 7 bases from J, with 15 bases between. This CDR3 contains 14 residues. CDR1 and CDR2 from the germline V gene are SGHDN and FVKESK. CDR3 DNA: TGTGCCAGCAGCCACGACCGACAGGCTTCTGGCTACACCTTC. Translation: CASSHDRQASGYTF. Supplemented by reference TRBV14 and TRBJ1-2, the full variable domain reads EAGVTQFPSHSVIEKGQTVTLRCDPISGHDNLYWYRRVMGKEIKFLLHFVKESKQDESGMPNNRFLAERTGGTYSTLKVQPAELEDSGVYFCASSHDRQASGYTFGSGTRLTVV.

A few counts support this clone. The chain links TRBV14 to TRBJ2-5, with D tentatively TRBD1 (6 bases). CDR1 is SGHDN and CDR2 is FVKESK in the germline V gene. Trimming removed 1 base at V and 4 bases at J, with 16 bases between. CDR3 length equals 16 residues. In nucleotides, the CDR3 is TGTGCCAGCAGCCAAGTTTCCGGGGTACAGGGAGAGACCCAGTACTTC. This encodes CASSQVSGVQGETQYF. The full variable domain, completed using reference TRBV14 and TRBJ2-5, is EAGVTQFPSHSVIEKGQTVTLRCDPISGHDNLYWYRRVMGKEIKFLLHFVKESKQDESGMPNNRFLAERTGGTYSTLKVQPAELEDSGVYFCASSQVSGVQGETQYFGPGTRLLVL.

The chain recombines TRBV29-1 with TRBJ2-1; 10 bases fit TRBD2. Losses at the gene ends were 3 bases for V and 8 bases for J; bases not matched to a gene: 10. The CDR3 length is 15 residues. In germline, CDR1 is SQVTM, CDR2 ANQGSEA. The CDR3 region is CSVEPASGRGYEQFF. As DNA, the CDR3 is TGCAGCGTTGAGCCGGCTAGCGGGAGAGGCTATGAGCAGTTCTTC.

The chain has TRBV18 and TRBJ2-2; 9 nucleotides match TRBD2. CDR1 is KGHSH and CDR2 is LQKENI in the germline V gene. The CDR3 extends over 19 amino acids. The ends lost 2 bases at V and 4 bases at J; junction bases unmatched: 14. CDR3 protein: CASSPMSGRLPGGTGELFF. CDR3 coding DNA: TGTGCCAGCTCACCAATGAGCGGGAGGCTACCGGGTGGCACCGGGGAGCTGTTTTTT.

This clone appeared a single time. The gene calls are TRBV19 and TRBJ2-4; 7 bases map to TRBD1. The length of the CDR3 is 15 residues. J gave up 9 bases and V 6 bases, and 14 bases lay outside the gene matches. The germline V gene has CDR1 LNHDA and CDR2 SQIVND (reference sequence). The CDR3 region is CASRPKDRTGSIQYF. CDR3 coding DNA: TGTGCCAGTAGACCCAAGGACAGGACAGGTAGCATTCAGTACTTC.

The chain couples TRBV2 to TRBJ2-1, with 10 bases matching TRBD2. This CDR3 spans 15 amino acids. The germline gives CDR1 SNHLY, CDR2 FYNNEI. The V and J ends lost 6 bases and 2 bases, in that order; junction bases with no gene match: 4. The CDR3, as DNA: TGTGCCAGCAGGAGGACTAGCGGTGCCTACAATGAGCAGTTCTTC. It is translated as CASRRTSGAYNEQFF.

CDR3 residues: CASSESRPTETQYF. CDR3 in DNA: TGTGCCAGCAGTGAATCTAGGCCGACAGAGACCCAGTACTTC. The J gene is TRBJ2-5, the V gene TRBV25-1; D gene uncertain. Deletions cut 1 base from V and 4 bases from J, with 10 bases between. Germline V gene data show CDR1 as MGHDK and CDR2 as SYGVNS. The CDR3 sequence is 14 residues long.

This clone was counted a single time. This sequence joins TRBV7-6 and TRBJ2-1; 8 bases are a match to TRBD2. V was pared by 5 bases and J by 5 bases, with 14 bases of the junction left unmatched. In germline, CDR1 is SGHVS, CDR2 FNYEAQ. The CDR3 runs 17 residues. In DNA form, the CDR3 reads TGTGCCAGCAGCCACCCCCGGGGGCTAGCGGGCCACAATGAGCAGTTCTTC. Its protein is CASSHPRGLAGHNEQFF.

This clone was observed once. The chain uses TRBV27 and TRBJ2-7; 8 nucleotides agree with TRBD2. The CDR3 is made up of 16 amino acids. The V and J ends lost 6 bases and 0 bases, in that order; junction bases with no gene match: 10. The germline V gene has CDR1 MNHEY and CDR2 SMNVEV (reference sequence). DNA of the CDR3: TGTGCCAGCAGCCCCCTCCCGGGACTAGTCTCCTACGAGCAGTACTTC. Protein: CASSPLPGLVSYEQYF.

This clone was seen more than once but under ten times. This chain links TRBV2 with TRBJ1-6; D remains ambiguous. CDR3 length: 15 amino acids. The germline V and J ends were trimmed by 0 bases and 5 bases, with 8 bases remaining between them. CDR1 is SNHLY, CDR2 FYNNEI, per germline. The CDR3 reads CASSEARENNSPLHF. The CDR3 coding sequence is TGTGCCAGCAGTGAAGCGAGGGAGAATAATTCACCCCTCCACTTT. The full variable domain, rest sourced from reference TRBV2 and TRBJ1-6, is EPEVTQTPSHQVTQMGQEVILRCVPISNHLYFYWYRQILGQKVEFLVSFYNNEISEKSEIFDDQFSVERPDGSNFTLKIRSTKLEDSAMYFCASSEARENNSPLHFGNGTRLTVT.

The V and J genes are TRBV5-6 and TRBJ2-1; 12 bases are shared with TRBD2. The J segment lost 9 bases and the V segment lost 0 bases, leaving 7 bases of the junction unmatched. The CDR3 extends over 16 amino acids. Germline loops: CDR1 SGHDT, CDR2 YYEEEE. The CDR3 loop is CASSLERLAGVSEQFF. The CDR3 nucleotides are TGTGCCAGCAGCTTGGAAAGACTAGCGGGAGTTAGTGAGCAGTTCTTC.

The chain couples TRBV27 to TRBJ1-5; no definite D call. The CDR3 has 15 amino acids. CDR1 is MNHEY, CDR2 SMNVEV, per germline (reference sequence). Trimming took 0 bases from V and 0 from J, leaving 6 bases between them. CDR3 bases: TGTGCCAGCAGTTTATCCCCAAATAGCAATCAGCCCCAGCATTTT. Protein sequence: CASSLSPNSNQPQHF.

This chain uses TRBV19 with TRBJ2-1; D gene unclear. V lost 5 bases to trimming and J lost 4 bases, with 12 bases between them. The CDR3 consists of 14 residues. Germline loops: CDR1 LNHDA, CDR2 SQIVND (reference sequence). The CDR3 loop reads CASSSMTAYNEQFF. As DNA, the CDR3 is TGTGCCAGTAGTTCGATGACTGCTTACAATGAGCAGTTCTTC.